This T cell receptor beta chain was observed in a study of blood T cell repertoires in COVID-19 (dated by TCRdb to 2019 to 2021). Looking at the study overall: Samples covering the acute and convalescent phases of COVID-19 were provided by collaborators in the United States, Italy and Spain. The prospective study material was composed of cDNA or gDNA derived from T cells, B-cell-depleted T cells, or PBMCs. A de-identified subject ID, COVID-19 status, age in years and sex were almost always included in the sample metadata. The dataset comprised deeply sampled blood TCRbeta repertoires from subjects exposed to, actively infected with, or recovered from COVID-19. The samples were drawn from the first 160 participants of the ongoing ImmuneRACE study and from some 1,300 subjects provided by 6 global collaborators. HLA class I and class II types, where available, came from metadata supplied by the sample provider rather than from assay-based typing. The repertoires were released in a freely available public database intended as a resource for research on the immune response to SARS-CoV-2. Broad study findings and their caveats: How much clinical and demographic metadata was included differed by source and by participant, and the metadata was provided uncurated.

TCRbeta CDR3 regions were amplified from genomic DNA using the immunoSEQ Assay, a bias-controlled multiplex PCR. Per the original workflow: Nucleated cell counts per sample were estimated from amplification of reference gene primers within the assay. To quantify the absolute abundance of each unique TCRbeta CDR3 rearrangement, sequence reads were collapsed and filtered. For each sample, productive Simpson clonality was calculated as the square root of Simpson's diversity index across productive rearrangements. Sourced from immuneACCESS, this table was stored by TCRdb with only in-frame sequences that have V and J called. A share of the clones is absent; for the studies checked, an unresolved V gene accounts for under half, and the remainder has no known explanation. V and J calls and clone size are as listed in that table; D and trimming were resolved from the DNA. Here the sample has tens of thousands of clones; over 75% occur a single time. 7% to 9% of the sample goes to the ten largest clones.

As regards this clone: The antigen this receptor binds is unknown. Base qualities are missing; no much larger clone stands one base away.

Trimming takes 2 bases from V and 13 bases from J, and the germline ends sit 11 bases apart. CDR1 and CDR2 are read off the germline V gene as MGHDK and SYGVNS. The CDR3 numbers 12 residues from cysteine through phenylalanine. The read is trimmed to its CDR3 DNA, 36 bases read in frame from base 1. Whole blood was collected in K2EDTA tubes by collaborating institutions according to the institutions' own protocols. Collaborator samples were shipped for TCRbeta analysis as frozen whole blood, isolated PBMCs, or DNA extracted from either sample type. What was sequenced was peripheral blood. The sequence joins TRBV25-1 to TRBJ1-4; the D gene is unclear. This TCR was sampled from a human donor with acute or convalescent COVID-19. The donor label of this sample is uncertain. The CDR3 in this case is CASSEDWGVLFF. The sequenced DNA: TGTGCCAGCAGTGAAGATTGGGGAGTACTGTTTTTT. Reference TRBV25-1 and TRBJ1-4 proteins supply the regions before and after the CDR3; the full variable domain is: EADIYQTPRYLVIGTGKKITLECSQTMGHDKMYWYQQDPGMELHLIHYSYGVNSTEKGDLSSESTVSRIRTEHFPLTLESARPSHTSQYLCASSEDWGVLFFGSGTQLSVL.